One sample yielded the 2 T cell receptor beta chains listed below, sequenced in a study of CD8+ T cells in alopecia areata listed by TCRdb under 2018. The library was built by means of the immunoSEQ multiplex PCR assay. RNA was extracted from all samples and reverse transcribed into cDNA, which served as template for TCR sequencing. What TCRdb holds here is the immuneACCESS table cut down to in-frame rearrangements. Part of the clones is not present; checked against another copy, under half of the missing clones reflect an unresolved V gene, and the others are unexplained. The sample records about 150,000 clones, roughly 50% of which are singletons. The top ten hold 6.4% of the sample. The sample's time point label is to be understood as: baseline before oral tofacitinib. The starting material was CD4+ T cells sorted from blood, obtained at week 0. The receptor set was obtained from a human donor with alopecia areata.

DNA of the CDR3: TGTGCCAGCACCCTCGGGGCAGACTATGGCTACACCTTC. Residues: CASTLGADYGYTF. The chain uses TRBV6-6 and TRBJ1-2; the D gene is possibly TRBD1 (5 bases). V gave up 7 bases and J gave up 3 bases, with 12 bases separating them. Germline V gene data show CDR1 as MNHNY and CDR2 as SVGAGI (reference sequence). CDR3 length equals 13 residues.

Only a few counts were recorded for this clone. This chain connects TRBV7-9 to TRBJ2-3, with TRBD1 matching over 8 bases. Germline V gene lookup returns CDR1 SEHNR and CDR2 FQNEAQ (reference sequence). Trimming took 2 bases from V and 2 from J; bases not matched to a gene: 6. The CDR3 is 16 amino acids. DNA of the CDR3: TGTGCCAGCAGCTTATTTGGCAGGGGGCACACAGATACGCAGTATTTT. Its translation: CASSLFGRGHTDTQYF.